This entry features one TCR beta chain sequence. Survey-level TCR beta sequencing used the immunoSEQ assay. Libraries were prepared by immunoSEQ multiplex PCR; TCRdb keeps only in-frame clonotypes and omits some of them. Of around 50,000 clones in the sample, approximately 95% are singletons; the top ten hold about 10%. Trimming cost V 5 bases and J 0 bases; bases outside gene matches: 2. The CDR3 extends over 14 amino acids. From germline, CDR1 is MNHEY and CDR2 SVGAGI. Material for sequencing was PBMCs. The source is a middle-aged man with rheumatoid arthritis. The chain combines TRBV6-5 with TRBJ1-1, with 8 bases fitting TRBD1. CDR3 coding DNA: TGTGCCAGCAGTACGGGACAGGTGAACACTGAAGCTTTCTTT. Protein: CASSTGQVNTEAFF.